The T cell receptor (beta chain) under discussion was sequenced for a study of OX40 agonist ivuxolimab in advanced cancers. Libraries were prepared by immunoSEQ multiplex PCR; TCRdb keeps only in-frame clonotypes and omits some of them. In the table there are about 80,000 clones, 80% to 90% of which are singletons. CDR1 and CDR2 (germline): SGHRS, YFSETQ. The CDR3 is made up of 15 amino acids. V was shortened by 4 bases and J by 2 bases, with 16 bases between the two germline ends. The sequence came from an adult with an advanced solid tumor such as melanoma, head and neck, liver or kidney cancer. The sequenced sample was CD4+ or CD8+ T cells sorted from blood, obtained in a trial of the OX40 agonist ivuxolimab. The V gene is TRBV5-1, the J gene TRBJ2-7; D perhaps matches TRBD2 (6 bases). CDR3 bases: TGCGCCAGCAGCCCCTCCGGAGGGATAACCTACGAGCAGTACTTC. It translates to CASSPSGGITYEQYF.